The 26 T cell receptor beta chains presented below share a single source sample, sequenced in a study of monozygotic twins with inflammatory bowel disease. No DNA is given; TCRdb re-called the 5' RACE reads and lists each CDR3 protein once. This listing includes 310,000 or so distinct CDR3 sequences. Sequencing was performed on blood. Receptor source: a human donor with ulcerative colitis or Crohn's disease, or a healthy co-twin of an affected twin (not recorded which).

This CDR3 is CASSKGGGLGETQYF. The genes are TRBV27 and TRBJ2-5; TCRdb selects TRBD1, and the lack of DNA leaves this call unchecked. CDR3 length: 15 residues. The V gene's germline CDR1 is MNHEY and CDR2 SMNVEV (reference sequence).

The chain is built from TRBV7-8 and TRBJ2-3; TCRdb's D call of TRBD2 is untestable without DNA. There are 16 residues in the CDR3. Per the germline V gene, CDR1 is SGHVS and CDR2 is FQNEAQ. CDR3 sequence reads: CASTKRTSGDADTQYF. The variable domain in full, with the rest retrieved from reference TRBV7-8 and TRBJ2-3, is GAGVSQSPRYKVAKRGQDVALRCDPISGHVSLFWYQQALGQGPEFLTYFQNEAQLDKSGLPSDRFFAERPEGSVSTLKIQRTQQEDSAVYLCASTKRTSGDADTQYFGPGTRLTVL.

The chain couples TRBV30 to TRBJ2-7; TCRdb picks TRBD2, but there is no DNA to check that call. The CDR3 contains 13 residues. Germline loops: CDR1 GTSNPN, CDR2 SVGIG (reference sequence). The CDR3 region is CAWIRPSGYEQYF.

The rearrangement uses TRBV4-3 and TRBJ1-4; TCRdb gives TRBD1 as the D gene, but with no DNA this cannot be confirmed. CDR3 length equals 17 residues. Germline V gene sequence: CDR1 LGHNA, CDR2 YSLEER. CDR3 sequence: CASSQGVRGSTNEKLFF.

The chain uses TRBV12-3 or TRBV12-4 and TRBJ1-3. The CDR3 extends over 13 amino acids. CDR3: CASRLERPGTIYF.

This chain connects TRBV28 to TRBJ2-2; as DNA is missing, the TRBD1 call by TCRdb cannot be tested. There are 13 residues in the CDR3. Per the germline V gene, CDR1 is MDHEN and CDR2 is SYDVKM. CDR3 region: CASRRQGAGELFF.

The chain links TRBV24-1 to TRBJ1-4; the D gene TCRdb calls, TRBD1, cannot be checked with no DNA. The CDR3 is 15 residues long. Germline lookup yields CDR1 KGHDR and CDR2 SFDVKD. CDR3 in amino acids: CATSDRTGGVEKLFF.

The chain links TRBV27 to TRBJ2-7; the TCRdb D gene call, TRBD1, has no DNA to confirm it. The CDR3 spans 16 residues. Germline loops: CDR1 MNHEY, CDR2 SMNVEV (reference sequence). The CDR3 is CASSLYPGPSAYEQYF.

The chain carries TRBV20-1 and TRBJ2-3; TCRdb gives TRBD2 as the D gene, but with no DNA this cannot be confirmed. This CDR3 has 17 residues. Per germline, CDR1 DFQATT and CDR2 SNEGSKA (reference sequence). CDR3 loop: CSARRGSGGPSTDTQYF.

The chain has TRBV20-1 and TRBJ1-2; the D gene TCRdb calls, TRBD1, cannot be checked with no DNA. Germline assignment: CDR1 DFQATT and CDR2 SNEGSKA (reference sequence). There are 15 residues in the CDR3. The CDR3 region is CSAAEGAGENYGYTF.

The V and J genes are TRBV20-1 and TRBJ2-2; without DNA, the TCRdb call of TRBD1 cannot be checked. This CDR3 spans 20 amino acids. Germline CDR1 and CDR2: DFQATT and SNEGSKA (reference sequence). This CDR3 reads CSARDNNPRGLMLWAGELFF.

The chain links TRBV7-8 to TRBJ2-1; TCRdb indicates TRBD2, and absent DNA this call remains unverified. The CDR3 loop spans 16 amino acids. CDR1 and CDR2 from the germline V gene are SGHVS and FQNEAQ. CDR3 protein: CASSSSGRAMYNEQFF.

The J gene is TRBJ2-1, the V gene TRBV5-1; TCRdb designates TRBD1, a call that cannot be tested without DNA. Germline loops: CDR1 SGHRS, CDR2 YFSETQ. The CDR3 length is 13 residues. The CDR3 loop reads CASSLALRAGQFF.

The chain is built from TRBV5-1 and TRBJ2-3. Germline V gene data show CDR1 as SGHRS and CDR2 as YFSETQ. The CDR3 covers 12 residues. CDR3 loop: CASSQDSDTQYF. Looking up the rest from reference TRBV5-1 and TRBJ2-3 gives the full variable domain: KAGVTQTPRYLIKTRGQQVTLSCSPISGHRSVSWYQQTPGQGLQFLFEYFSETQRNKGNFPGRFSGRQFSNSRSEMNVSTLELGDSALYLCASSQDSDTQYFGPGTRLTVL.

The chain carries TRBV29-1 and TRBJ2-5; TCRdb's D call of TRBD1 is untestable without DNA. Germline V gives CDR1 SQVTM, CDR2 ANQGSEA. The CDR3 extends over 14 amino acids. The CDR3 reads CSVATNMGWETQYF.

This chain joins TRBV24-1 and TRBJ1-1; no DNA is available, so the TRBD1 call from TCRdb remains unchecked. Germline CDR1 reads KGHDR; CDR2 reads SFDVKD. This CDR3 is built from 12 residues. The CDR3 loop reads CATSDSGVSTFF.

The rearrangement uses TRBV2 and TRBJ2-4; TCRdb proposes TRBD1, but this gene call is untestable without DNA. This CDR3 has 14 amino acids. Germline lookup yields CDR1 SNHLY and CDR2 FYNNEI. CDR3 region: CASSERDSKNIQYF.

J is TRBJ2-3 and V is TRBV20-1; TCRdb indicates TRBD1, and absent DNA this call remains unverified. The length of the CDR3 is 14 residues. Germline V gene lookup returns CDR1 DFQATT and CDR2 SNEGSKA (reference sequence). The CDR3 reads CSVPTGDIVDTQYF.

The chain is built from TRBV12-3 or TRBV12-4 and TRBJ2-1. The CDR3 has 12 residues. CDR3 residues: CASSSAFGEQFF.

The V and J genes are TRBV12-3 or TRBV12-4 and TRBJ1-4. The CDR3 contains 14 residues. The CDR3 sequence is CASSLAGWREKLFF.

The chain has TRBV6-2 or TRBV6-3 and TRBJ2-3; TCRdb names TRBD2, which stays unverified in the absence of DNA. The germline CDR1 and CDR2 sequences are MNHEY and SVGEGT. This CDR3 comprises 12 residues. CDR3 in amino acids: CASSPTSSTQYF.

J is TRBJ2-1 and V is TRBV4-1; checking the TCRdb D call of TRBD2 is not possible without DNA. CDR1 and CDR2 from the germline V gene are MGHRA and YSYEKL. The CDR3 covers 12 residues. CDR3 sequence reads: CASSGGSDEQFF.

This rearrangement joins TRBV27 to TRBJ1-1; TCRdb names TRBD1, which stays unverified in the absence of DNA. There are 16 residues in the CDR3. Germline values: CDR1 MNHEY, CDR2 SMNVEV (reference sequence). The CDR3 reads CASSPDRFQVNTEAFF.

The CDR3 spells CASSFWASGSPGYWEQYF. J is TRBJ2-7 and V is TRBV28; without DNA, the TCRdb call of TRBD2 cannot be checked. The CDR3 contains 18 residues. Germline CDR1 and CDR2: MDHEN and SYDVKM.

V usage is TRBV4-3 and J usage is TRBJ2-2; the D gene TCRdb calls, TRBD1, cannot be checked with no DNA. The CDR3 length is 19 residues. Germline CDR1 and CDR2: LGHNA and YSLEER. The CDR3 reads CASSQDLVGGFGLVGELFF.

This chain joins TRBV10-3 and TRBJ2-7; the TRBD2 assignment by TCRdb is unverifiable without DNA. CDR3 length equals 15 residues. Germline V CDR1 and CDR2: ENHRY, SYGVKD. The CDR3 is CAISSVSAGVHVQYF.